This T cell receptor beta chain came from a study of T cell responses to AZD1222 COVID-19 vaccine (dated by TCRdb to the early 2020s). Broadly, across the study: AZD1222 recipients with second doses at about 4 weeks or about 12 weeks were pooled, because spike-specific TCR depth and breadth did not differ between schedules. A total of over 230 trial participants underwent TCR sequencing, of whom approximately 200 had received two doses of AZD1222 and about 25 had received two doses of the MenACWY control vaccine. Trial participants were enrolled by age into 18-55, 56-69 and 70-plus year subgroups, with roughly 150, 30 and 60 TCR-sequenced participants respectively.

The CDR3 regions of human TCRbeta chains were subjected to immunosequencing. Concerning the study's data processing: Repertoire TCRs were checked for matches against a reference library of SARS-CoV-2-specific TCRs that had been generated using the MIRA antigen-specificity platform. Breadth was defined as the fraction of unique TCRs that were SARS-CoV-2-associated, and depth was defined as the fraction of total T cells that were SARS-CoV-2-associated. Using the MIRA data, each spike-specific TCR was assigned both to the spike region to which the TCR was reactive and to a CD4 or CD8 class. Log10-transformed breadth and depth values were compared by one-way ANOVA with Sidak's multiple comparisons tests. TCRdb obtained this table from immuneACCESS and retained in-frame rearrangements with V and J assigned. These tables miss some clones; where compared with another copy, unresolved V genes account for less than half of the shortfall, and the remainder is unexplained. V and J calls and clone size are those listed in that table; D and trimming were worked out from the DNA. This sample comprises some 130,000 clones, 89% of them detected only once. The top ten hold 5.5% to 7% of the sample.

The time point label on this specimen signifies: baseline before first vaccination. Vaccinee samples were obtained from the UK trials COV001 and COV002, which included a single-blind randomized controlled phase 2/3 trial of AZD1222 (ChAdOx1 nCoV-19) in healthy adults. For TCRbeta chain sequencing, PBMC samples were collected from trial participants at day 0 and at day 28 after the second dose. The investigation overall reported the following: The 56-69-year group was small, and its depth increase did not reach significance, likely because of low power. Epitopes outside the regions mutated in the B.1.351 and B.1.1.7 variants were reportedly recognized by nearly half of the unique spike-specific TCRs. The whole spike protein was spanned by vaccine-associated CD4 TCRs, and dominant responses were seen in regions 160-218 and 743-854. Spike-specific TCR breadth and depth rose significantly after two AZD1222 doses compared with day 0 and with MenACWY recipients. Conclusions about previously exposed vaccinees are limited, since just six AZD1222 recipients were seropositive for SARS-CoV-2 at baseline. Because no day 14 peak-response samples were available, repertoires were characterized only after the peak T cell response. Participants were mostly white British, with more females than males. The authors suggested clonal diversity may have been underestimated.

From a lookup of the germline V gene (reference sequence), CDR1 and CDR2 are SGHNT and YYREEE. From the cysteine up to the phenylalanine, the CDR3 has a length of 15 residues. Only the CDR3 DNA stays, 45 bases, in frame from base 1. After removal of 4 bases from V and 1 base from J, the junction retains 5 bases not matched to a gene. With regard to this clone: Its antigen is not yet known. Base qualities are missing; no much larger clone stands one base away.

This sequence originates from an adult in good health. Sequenced material: peripheral blood, taken on day 0 of AZD1222 vaccination. The rearranged chain carries TRBV5-4 and TRBJ1-3, and TRBD1 matches 7 of the central bases. The DNA sequence is given as TGTGCCAGCAGCACCCGACAGGGTTCTGGAAACACCATATATTTT. Its protein product is CASSTRQGSGNTIYF.